The 27 T cell receptor beta chains presented below share a single source sample, sequenced in a study of metastatic and nonmetastatic thyroid tumors. Using MiXCR, TCRdb reanalyzed the PCR reads. The repertoire holds about 15,000 clones, with about 23% as singletons. Patients were all untreated before their thyroid surgery. The sample consisted of tumor tissue. Receptors were obtained from a female donor with papillary thyroid cancer or a benign thyroid nodule (not recorded which). Some clones in this sample may be carry-over from other donors' samples.

Judged by abundance, this clone is medium-sized (0.01 to 0.1%). The V call is TRBV12-3 or TRBV12-4, the J call TRBJ2-1; D could derive from TRBD1 or TRBD2 (5 bases each). This CDR3 is built from 14 residues. V was cut by 5 bases and J by 10 bases, with 18 bases left in between. The CDR3 region has the DNA TGTGCCAGCAGTCCGGGGACGGCCACAAAGGAGCAGTTCTTC. Translated: CASSPGTATKEQFF.

This clone has a single count. One end of the junction is discordant with germline, which a read error may explain. The same CDR3 arises from other DNA sequences in this sample as well. The chain combines TRBV4-2 with TRBJ2-3; TRBD2 agrees at 14 bases. CDR3 size: 16 residues. The germline V gene has CDR1 LGHNA and CDR2 YNFKEQ. The CDR3 sequence: CASSPGLAGVRVTQYF. The CDR3 DNA is TGTGCAAGCAGCCCGGGACTAGCGGGAGTAAGGGTTACACAGTATTTT.

This clone was observed a few times. CDR3 in DNA: TGTGCCAGCAGTGGACTAGCGGGAGGGCCAGATACGCAGTATTTT. Protein product: CASSGLAGGPDTQYF. The V gene is TRBV6-1, the J gene TRBJ2-3; the match to TRBD2 covers 14 bases. CDR3 length: 15 residues. The germline V gene encodes CDR1 MNHNS and CDR2 SASEGT. V lost 4 bases and J lost 4; bases outside the gene matches: 1.

V usage is TRBV20-1 and J usage is TRBJ2-7; no firm D call. Between the trimmed V and J ends, which lost 1 base and 3 bases, there was a span of 16 bases. The germline V gene encodes CDR1 DFQATT and CDR2 SNEGSKA (reference sequence). This CDR3 region has 15 residues. CDR3 coding DNA: TGCAGTGCTAGAGTCCGCCTCTCTGCAGACTACGAGCAGTACTTC. This gives the protein CSARVRLSADYEQYF.

This clone was counted ten times or more. This chain uses TRBV24-1 with TRBJ2-5, with 9 nucleotides matching TRBD2. The CDR3 is made up of 16 amino acids. Trimming removed 3 bases from V and 5 bases from J; junction bases left unmatched: 9. Germline CDR1 KGHDR, CDR2 SFDVKD. The CDR3 nucleotides read TGTGCCACCAGTGATGCCCGGGGCGGGAGGGGTGAGACCCAGTACTTC. This codes for CATSDARGGRGETQYF.

The DNA of the CDR3 is TGTGCCAGCAGCTTACCAGGGGCGGGGGGCTACACCTTC. Protein sequence: CASSLPGAGGYTF. The chain couples TRBV5-4 to TRBJ1-2; TRBD1 might be the D (6 bases). Deletions cut 2 bases from V and 8 bases from J, with 13 bases between. The germline CDR1 and CDR2 sequences are SGHNT and YYREEE (reference sequence). This CDR3 is built from 13 residues.

This clone has at least ten counts. The rearrangement links TRBV5-6 to TRBJ1-2; a weak D match, TRBD1 (5 bases). The CDR3 contains 14 residues. Trimming took off 2 bases at V and 7 bases at J, with 15 bases between the two ends. Per germline, CDR1 SGHDT and CDR2 YYEEEE. The CDR3 nucleotides read TGTGCCAGCAGCTTCGACAGTCTGGGGGGTGGCTACACCTTC. Its translation is CASSFDSLGGGYTF.

The DNA of the CDR3 is TGTGCCAGTCGGACAGGGGGCAGAAATTCACCCCTCCACTTT. This sequence encodes CASRTGGRNSPLHF. The chain recombines TRBV12-3 or TRBV12-4 with TRBJ1-6; 11 bases are a match to TRBD1. Trimming at V came to 9 bases and at J to 7 bases, leaving 5 bases not matched to a gene. The CDR3 runs to 14 residues.

This clone appeared a few times. The chain links TRBV24-1 to TRBJ2-7; D remains unclear. CDR3 length: 11 residues. V was shortened by 6 bases and J by 4 bases, with 6 bases between the two germline ends. Germline V gene sequence: CDR1 KGHDR, CDR2 SFDVKD. The CDR3 coding sequence is TGTGCCACCAGTTTTGGTTACGAGCAGTACTTC. Translation: CATSFGYEQYF.

Ten or more counts support this clone. The chain combines TRBV15 with TRBJ2-3; 9 nucleotides agree with TRBD2. The germline V gene encodes CDR1 LNHNV and CDR2 YYDKDF (reference sequence). V was pared by 7 bases and J by 3 bases, with 5 bases of the junction left unmatched. The CDR3 is 14 amino acids. CDR3 protein: CATTRTSATDTQYF. The CDR3 nucleotides read TGTGCCACCACCCGGACTAGCGCTACAGATACGCAGTATTTT.

Note on this clone: The junction and the germline gene differ at one end; a read error may be behind it. V and J are TRBV5-1 and TRBJ2-6; the D is unclear. There are 14 residues in the CDR3. Germline V gene sequence: CDR1 SGHRS, CDR2 YFSETQ. The CDR3 region is CPSNPQPAANVLTF. As DNA, the CDR3 is TGCCCCAGCAACCCCCAGCCTGCGGCCAATGTCCTGACTTTC.

Turning to this clone: A much larger clonotype is one base distant, so this may be a read error. This sequence joins TRBV27 and TRBJ1-4; TRBD1 is a possible D gene (6 bases). Trimming took off 6 bases at V and 8 bases at J, with 19 bases between the two ends. Germline CDR1 and CDR2: MNHEY and SMNVEV (reference sequence). The CDR3 is 15 amino acids. CDR3 region: CASRKAGHQGEKLFF. The CDR3 DNA sequence: TGTGCCAGCAGGAAAGCAGGCCACCAGGGGGAAAAACTGTTTTTT. The full variable domain, rest sourced from reference TRBV27 and TRBJ1-4, is EAQVTQNPRYLITVTGKKLTVTCSQNMNHEYMSWYRQDPGLGLRQIYYSMNVEVTDKGDVPEGYKVSRKEKRNFPLILESPSPNQTSLYFCASRKAGHQGEKLFFGSGTQLSVL.

V and J are TRBV20-1 and TRBJ2-6; the match to TRBD2 covers 7 bases. The J segment lost 0 bases and the V segment lost 3 bases, leaving 2 bases of the junction unmatched. The CDR3 covers 15 residues. Germline V gene lookup returns CDR1 DFQATT and CDR2 SNEGSKA (reference sequence). The CDR3 protein is CSASGRYSGANVLTF. CDR3 nucleotide sequence: TGCAGTGCTAGCGGGAGGTACTCTGGGGCCAACGTCCTGACTTTC.

There are many counts of this clone. The chain combines TRBV27 with TRBJ2-6; D not certain. Germline-derived CDR1 and CDR2 are MNHEY and SMNVEV (reference sequence). The CDR3 runs 16 residues. V was clipped by 5 bases and J by 0 bases, with 11 bases between them. CDR3 bases: TGTGCCAGCAGTCCAAAGGTGAGCTCTGGGGCCAACGTCCTGACTTTC. It codes for CASSPKVSSGANVLTF.

Of note for this clone: A read error may account for a junction end that differs from germline. The V call is TRBV19, the J call TRBJ2-1; TRBD2 matches at 9 bases. The CDR3 is 15 amino acids. Per germline, CDR1 LNHDA and CDR2 SQIVND (reference sequence). CDR3 in DNA: TGTGCCAGTAGTACAGGACTAGCGTGCTCTGATGAGCAGTTCTTT. Its translation: CASSTGLACSDEQFF.

This clone was counted between two and nine times. This chain links TRBV30 with TRBJ2-7; possible D gene TRBD2, 5 bases. V lost 2 bases, J lost 3 bases, and 14 bases lay in between. The CDR3 spans 14 residues. CDR1 and CDR2 from the germline V gene are GTSNPN and SVGIG (reference sequence). The CDR3: CAWSTGGGGYEQYF. The CDR3 coding sequence is TGTGCCTGGAGTACTGGAGGAGGAGGCTACGAGCAGTACTTC. The full variable domain, in which reference TRBV30 and TRBJ2-7 provide the parts outside the CDR3, is SQTIHQWPATLVQPVGSPLSLECTVEGTSNPNLYWYRQAAGRGLQLLFYSVGIGQISSEVPQNLSASRPQDRQFILSSKKLLLSDSGFYLCAWSTGGGGYEQYFGPGTRLTVT.

This clone was seen repeatedly, ten times or more. One end of the junction is discordant with germline, which a read error may explain. This sequence joins TRBV5-4 and TRBJ2-1, with 8 bases identical to TRBD2. Germline loops: CDR1 SGHNT, CDR2 YYREEE (reference sequence). CDR3 length: 17 residues. The CDR3, as DNA: TGTGCCAGCAGCTTGGCCGGGGGACTAGAGGGCTACATTGAGCAGTTCTTC. Translation: CASSLAGGLEGYIEQFF.

This clone is medium-sized (0.01 to 0.1%) in the sample. This chain uses TRBV20-1 with TRBJ2-7; 10 bases align to TRBD2. Germline loops: CDR1 DFQATT, CDR2 SNEGSKA (reference sequence). There are 16 residues in the CDR3. V lost 5 bases to trimming and J lost 5 bases; unmatched junction nucleotides: 15. The CDR3 coding sequence is TGCAGTGCTCCTAGCGGGAGAGGGGGTCTCTTTGACGAGCAGTACTTC. Translation: CSAPSGRGGLFDEQYF.

The chain uses TRBV20-1 and TRBJ2-2; D may be TRBD2 (6 bases). There are 16 residues in the CDR3. Germline V gene sequence: CDR1 DFQATT, CDR2 SNEGSKA (reference sequence). Trimming shortened V by 0 bases and J by 2 bases, and 13 bases separated the two germline ends. In nucleotides, the CDR3 is TGCAGTGCTAGAGATCCGCGGCGGGATAACACCGGGGAGCTGTTTTTT. Translating gives CSARDPRRDNTGELFF.

This clone occurred many times. The chain is built from TRBV3-1 and TRBJ1-1, with D unresolved. Looked up from germline, CDR1 is LGHDT and CDR2 is YNNKEL (reference sequence). V was pared by 1 base and J by 10 bases, with 16 bases between. This CDR3 is built from 14 residues. The CDR3 DNA sequence: TGTGCCAGCAGCCAAGGCGCGACAAACTGGGTAGCTTTCTTT. It specifies CASSQGATNWVAFF.

A word on this clone: Other nucleotide sequences in the sample specify the same CDR3. The chain recombines TRBV28 with TRBJ2-3, with D possibly matching TRBD1 (6 bases). The V end was cut by 5 bases, the J end by 6 bases, with 18 bases between. Germline V gives CDR1 MDHEN, CDR2 SYDVKM. The CDR3 length is 15 residues. The CDR3 DNA reads as TGTGCCAGCAGTACCACAGGGTTCGGAACGGATACGCAGTATTTT. This encodes CASSTTGFGTDTQYF.

At least ten counts were recorded for this clone. V is TRBV15 and J is TRBJ2-1, with D hard to call. The germline V gene has CDR1 LNHNV and CDR2 YYDKDF (reference sequence). Trimming cost V 0 bases and J 6 bases, with 12 bases left between them. This CDR3 is 15 amino acids long. The CDR3 is CATSRDLSGGNEQFF. The CDR3 nucleotides read TGTGCCACCAGCAGAGATCTGAGTGGTGGCAATGAGCAGTTCTTC.

In regard to this clone: Possible read error: a much larger clone is one base away. In the same sample, other DNA sequences code for this CDR3. CDR3 amino acids: CANSREEDTEAFF. DNA of the CDR3: TGTGCCAACAGCAGGGAGGAAGACACTGAAGCTTTCTTT. The chain uses TRBV7-6 and TRBJ1-1; D possibly corresponds to TRBD1 (5 bases). This CDR3 spans 13 amino acids. The germline CDR1 and CDR2 sequences are SGHVS and FNYEAQ.

This clone was seen only a few times. Sequence at one end of the junction differs from germline and may be a read error. This chain connects TRBV6-1 to TRBJ2-1, with D possibly matching TRBD1 (6 bases). Germline CDR1 MNHNS, CDR2 SASEGT. The CDR3 totals 14 residues. CDR3 region: CASRDRSGNNEQFF. The CDR3 nucleotides read TGTGCAAGCAGAGACAGGTCAGGGAACAATGAGCAGTTCTTC.

In its sample, this clone was seen many times. This rearrangement joins TRBV18 to TRBJ2-2; 11 bases line up with TRBD1. Germline V lookup: CDR1 KGHSH, CDR2 LQKENI. This CDR3 has 17 amino acids. Losses at the gene ends were 1 base for V and 4 bases for J; bases not matched to a gene: 5. CDR3 DNA: TGTGCCAGCTCACCACTGGACAGGGGGCGCGCCACCGGGGAGCTGTTTTTT. Protein: CASSPLDRGRATGELFF.

This clone appeared a few times. J is TRBJ2-3 and V is TRBV6-2 or TRBV6-3; 7 bases align to TRBD2. CDR1 is MNHEY and CDR2 is SVGEGT in the germline V gene. CDR3 length equals 18 residues. The ends lost 5 bases at V and 2 bases at J; junction bases unmatched: 16. This CDR3 reads CASSQSYSLAAHTDTQYF. CDR3 bases: TGTGCCAGCAGTCAATCATATTCCCTAGCGGCCCACACAGATACGCAGTATTTT.

This clone was picked up a small number of times. Likely a read error: the CDR3 ends without its conserved phenylalanine or tryptophan. J is TRBJ2-2 and V is TRBV7-2, with D uncertain. The CDR3 sequence is 13 residues long. The germline V gene encodes CDR1 SGHTA and CDR2 FQGNSA. Here the CDR3 reads CASSFSNTGELFL. DNA of the CDR3: TGCGCCAGCAGCTTCTCGAACACCGGGGAGCTGTTTCTT.